A selection of T cell receptor beta chains follows, all from one sample in a study of metastatic and nonmetastatic thyroid tumors. TCRdb used MiXCR to call clones anew from the PCR reads. Here the sample spans around 29,000 clones, 24% being singletons. The sample was blood. These receptors were taken from a female donor with papillary thyroid cancer or a benign thyroid nodule (not recorded which). Some clones in this sample may be carry-over from other donors' samples. CDR3s include the opening cysteine and the closing phenylalanine or tryptophan. A D gene is named only where the DNA matches it firmly. The size entry is marked missing in some rows and otherwise reads once, few, many or a size class.

v_gene: TRBV6-1
abundance: few
d_gene: .
j_gene: TRBJ2-2
CDR3nt: TGTGCCAGCAGTGAGGCAGCAGCGAACACCGGGGAGCTGTTTTTT
CDR3aa: CASSEAAANTGELFF

v_gene: TRBV30
abundance: .
d_gene: .
j_gene: TRBJ1-5
CDR3nt: TGTGCCTGGAGTCCGGGGGTGGGGGGCGGAGAGCCCCAGCATTTT
CDR3aa: CAWSPGVGGGEPQHF

v_gene: TRBV15
abundance: .
d_gene: TRBD1
j_gene: TRBJ2-1
CDR3nt: TGTGCCACCAGCAGAGGACTGGTACAGGGGTCATACAATGAGCAGTTCTTC
CDR3aa: CATSRGLVQGSYNEQFF

v_gene: TRBV12-3/TRBV12-4
abundance: .
d_gene: .
j_gene: TRBJ1-1
CDR3nt: TGTGCCAGCAGACCCGGACAGTACGCTGAAGCCTTCTTT
CDR3aa: CASRPGQYAEAFF

v_gene: TRBV18
abundance: many
d_gene: .
j_gene: TRBJ2-5
CDR3nt: TGTGCCAGCTCACGGGACACCCAAGAGACCCAGTACTTC
CDR3aa: CASSRDTQETQYF

v_gene: TRBV6-1
abundance: .
d_gene: .
j_gene: TRBJ1-5
CDR3nt: TGTGCCAGCAGTTGCGGGTGGTTAGGCAATCAGCCCCAGCATTTT
CDR3aa: CASSCGWLGNQPQHF

v_gene: TRBV5-6
abundance: once
d_gene: .
j_gene: TRBJ1-2
CDR3nt: TGTGCCAGCAGCCGACGGGCCCGGTTCTACACCTTC
CDR3aa: CASSRRARFYTF

v_gene: TRBV6-1
abundance: many
d_gene: .
j_gene: TRBJ1-3
CDR3nt: TGTGCCAGCCGACGGACTGGGGGGGGGGTTGGAAACACCATATATTTT
CDR3aa: CASRRTGGGVGNTIYF

v_gene: TRBV4-2
abundance: many
d_gene: .
j_gene: TRBJ2-6
CDR3nt: TGTGCCAGCAGCCAAGAGCCGTCGGCGGGGCCCTTAGGGGCCAACGTCCTGACTTTC
CDR3aa: CASSQEPSAGPLGANVLTF

v_gene: TRBV12-5
abundance: many
d_gene: .
j_gene: TRBJ2-3
CDR3nt: TGTGCTAGTGGTTTGGTTCTGGGGGACCGAGGCACGGATACGCAGTATTTT
CDR3aa: CASGLVLGDRGTDTQYF

v_gene: TRBV7-9
abundance: many
d_gene: .
j_gene: TRBJ2-7
CDR3nt: TGTGCCAGCAGCTTAGGGGAAGACGAGCAGTACTTC
CDR3aa: CASSLGEDEQYF

v_gene: TRBV7-2
abundance: many
d_gene: .
j_gene: TRBJ2-7
CDR3nt: TGTGCCAGCAGCCTCCGACAAGAGATTGCCTACGAGCAGTACTTC
CDR3aa: CASSLRQEIAYEQYF

v_gene: TRBV5-1
abundance: many
d_gene: .
j_gene: TRBJ2-5
CDR3nt: TGCGCCAGCAGCTTGGTGGGGGACGGGAAGAAGACCCAGTACTTC
CDR3aa: CASSLVGDGKKTQYF

v_gene: TRBV18
abundance: many
d_gene: TRBD1
j_gene: TRBJ1-5
CDR3nt: TGTGCCAGCTCAACGGGACAGGCGGCGGGACAGCCCCAGCATTTT
CDR3aa: CASSTGQAAGQPQHF

v_gene: TRBV18
abundance: .
d_gene: .
j_gene: TRBJ2-2
CDR3nt: TGTGCCAGCTCACCAAGGGCGGGGACCGGGGAGCTGTTTTTT
CDR3aa: CASSPRAGTGELFF

v_gene: TRBV29-1
abundance: many
d_gene: TRBD1
j_gene: TRBJ1-2
CDR3nt: TGCAGCGTTGAAGGAGGGAGGGGGCGGAACTATGGCTACACCTTC
CDR3aa: CSVEGGRGRNYGYTF

v_gene: TRBV7-9
abundance: many
d_gene: TRBD2
j_gene: TRBJ2-7
CDR3nt: TGTGCCAGCAGCTCCGGGACTAGCGGGAGGTCGAGCTCCTACGAGCAGTACTTC
CDR3aa: CASSSGTSGRSSSYEQYF

v_gene: TRBV19
abundance: many
d_gene: TRBD1
j_gene: TRBJ1-4
CDR3nt: TGTGCCAGTGGGTGGGACAGTGAAAAACTGTTTTTT
CDR3aa: CASGWDSEKLFF

v_gene: TRBV5-1
abundance: .
d_gene: .
j_gene: TRBJ1-2
CDR3nt: TGCGCCAGCAGCTTGGACAGCCTCTATGGCTACACCTTC
CDR3aa: CASSLDSLYGYTF

v_gene: TRBV28
abundance: large
d_gene: .
j_gene: TRBJ2-7
CDR3nt: TGTGCCAGCACCAACCCAAGGGGTCAGCAGTACTTC
CDR3aa: CASTNPRGQQYF

v_gene: TRBV6-2/TRBV6-3
abundance: medium-sized
d_gene: TRBD2
j_gene: TRBJ2-7
CDR3nt: TGTGCCAGCAGTTACTCCATGGGACTAGCGGGAGTTAGCTCCTACGAGCAGTACTTC
CDR3aa: CASSYSMGLAGVSSYEQYF

v_gene: TRBV28
abundance: few
d_gene: .
j_gene: TRBJ2-7
CDR3nt: TGTGCCAGCAGGGTCACAGGGAACGAGCAGTACTTC
CDR3aa: CASRVTGNEQYF

v_gene: TRBV12-3/TRBV12-4
abundance: many
d_gene: TRBD1
j_gene: TRBJ1-4
CDR3nt: TGTGCCAGCACCAAACAGGGGGCCGAAGGAAAACTGTTTTTT
CDR3aa: CASTKQGAEGKLFF

v_gene: TRBV11-2
abundance: .
d_gene: .
j_gene: TRBJ2-7
CDR3nt: TGTGCCAGCAGCCCAGGGGACTCAAGCTCCTACGAGCAGTACTTC
CDR3aa: CASSPGDSSSYEQYF

v_gene: TRBV12-3/TRBV12-4
abundance: .
d_gene: .
j_gene: TRBJ2-6
CDR3nt: TGTGCCAGCAGTTTAAAGCCTATTACGGGAACGAGCTCTGGGGCCAACGTCCTGACTTTC
CDR3aa: CASSLKPITGTSSGANVLTF

v_gene: TRBV20-1
abundance: many
d_gene: TRBD1
j_gene: TRBJ2-2
CDR3nt: TGCAGTGCCCAACCGCAAGACAGGGGGCTCACCGGGGAGCTGTTTTTT
CDR3aa: CSAQPQDRGLTGELFF

v_gene: TRBV24-1
abundance: many
d_gene: .
j_gene: TRBJ2-5
CDR3nt: TGTGCCACCAGTGAGGGACCCGTGGAGACCCAGTACTTC
CDR3aa: CATSEGPVETQYF

v_gene: TRBV11-2
abundance: .
d_gene: TRBD2
j_gene: TRBJ2-7
CDR3nt: TGTGCCAGCAGCTCCGACGGGACTAGTGGGTACGAGCAGTACTTC
CDR3aa: CASSSDGTSGYEQYF

v_gene: TRBV11-2
abundance: .
d_gene: .
j_gene: TRBJ2-2
CDR3nt: TGTGCCAGCAGCTTAGTAGTCGGACTGAACACCGGGGAGCTGTTTTTT
CDR3aa: CASSLVVGLNTGELFF

v_gene: TRBV20-1
abundance: .
d_gene: TRBD2
j_gene: TRBJ2-1
CDR3nt: TGCAGTCTCGAGGGGTCTAGCGGGGCCCGCTCCTACAATGAGCAGTTCTTC
CDR3aa: CSLEGSSGARSYNEQFF

v_gene: TRBV24-1
abundance: many
d_gene: .
j_gene: TRBJ2-2
CDR3nt: TGTGCCACCAGGCGTTCGAACACCGGGGAGCTGTTTTTT
CDR3aa: CATRRSNTGELFF

v_gene: TRBV28
abundance: .
d_gene: .
j_gene: TRBJ2-1
CDR3nt: TGTGCCAGCAGTTTAGGGGGGACACGCAATGAGCAGTTCTTC
CDR3aa: CASSLGGTRNEQFF

v_gene: TRBV6-6
abundance: few
d_gene: .
j_gene: TRBJ1-2
CDR3nt: TGTGCCAGCAGTTACCCCCCGAAGTCTAACTATGGCTACACCTTC
CDR3aa: CASSYPPKSNYGYTF

v_gene: TRBV7-2
abundance: .
d_gene: TRBD2
j_gene: TRBJ2-7
CDR3nt: TGTGCCAGCAGCCGTGGGCTAGCGGGAGGAAGCGAGCAGTACTTC
CDR3aa: CASSRGLAGGSEQYF

v_gene: TRBV7-9
abundance: .
d_gene: .
j_gene: TRBJ2-5
CDR3nt: TGTGCCAACAGCTTAGCGGACCGGGGCTACCAAGAGACCAAGTACTTC
CDR3aa: CANSLADRGYQETKYF

v_gene: TRBV18
abundance: .
d_gene: .
j_gene: TRBJ2-5
CDR3nt: TGTGCCAGCTCACCGGGCCAAGAGACCCAGTACTTC
CDR3aa: CASSPGQETQYF

v_gene: TRBV5-4
abundance: .
d_gene: .
j_gene: TRBJ2-3
CDR3nt: TGTGCCAGCAGCTTGCCTCCAGATACGCAGTATTTT
CDR3aa: CASSLPPDTQYF

v_gene: TRBV28
abundance: many
d_gene: .
j_gene: TRBJ2-5
CDR3nt: TGTGCCAGCAGTTTAGGAGCGAAGAACCAAGAGACCCAGTACTTC
CDR3aa: CASSLGAKNQETQYF

v_gene: TRBV20-1
abundance: .
d_gene: .
j_gene: TRBJ2-7
CDR3nt: TGCAGTGCTAGCAAGGGTGAAGCCTTTCTCGAGCAGTATTTC
CDR3aa: CSASKGEAFLEQYF

v_gene: TRBV20-1
abundance: .
d_gene: TRBD1
j_gene: TRBJ2-7
CDR3nt: TGCAGTGCTAGTGCCACAGGGGCCTACGAGCAGTACTTC
CDR3aa: CSASATGAYEQYF

v_gene: TRBV19
abundance: many
d_gene: TRBD1
j_gene: TRBJ1-3
CDR3nt: TGTGCCAGTAGTATCCAGACAGGGTTGACTGGAAACACCATATATTTT
CDR3aa: CASSIQTGLTGNTIYF

v_gene: TRBV2
abundance: .
d_gene: .
j_gene: TRBJ2-7
CDR3nt: TGTGCAAGCAGAGTTGGCCGGGGGTACGAGCAGTACTTC
CDR3aa: CASRVGRGYEQYF

v_gene: TRBV6-1
abundance: .
d_gene: .
j_gene: TRBJ1-5
CDR3nt: TGTGCCAGCAGTGAAACTTGGGAGGTTCGGCAGCCCCAGCATTTT
CDR3aa: CASSETWEVRQPQHF

v_gene: TRBV20-1
abundance: .
d_gene: TRBD2
j_gene: TRBJ2-2
CDR3nt: TGCAGTGCTAGAGATAGCGGGAGGGCCTACACCCGGGAGCTGTTTTTT
CDR3aa: CSARDSGRAYTRELFF

v_gene: TRBV5-6
abundance: large
d_gene: TRBD1
j_gene: TRBJ1-3
CDR3nt: TGTGCCAGCAGCTCGTCCCGGGACAGTGAGGGAAACACCATATATTTT
CDR3aa: CASSSSRDSEGNTIYF

v_gene: TRBV10-2
abundance: medium-sized
d_gene: .
j_gene: TRBJ2-3
CDR3nt: TGCGCCAGCAGTGAGTGGATAGGCACAGATACGCAGTATTTT
CDR3aa: CASSEWIGTDTQYF

v_gene: TRBV7-7
abundance: many
d_gene: .
j_gene: TRBJ1-3
CDR3nt: TGTGCTAGCAGCTCGGGGACCTCTGGAAACACCATATATTTT
CDR3aa: CASSSGTSGNTIYF

v_gene: TRBV12-3/TRBV12-4
abundance: .
d_gene: .
j_gene: TRBJ2-3
CDR3nt: TGTGCCAGCAGTCACAACAGGCGTCCCCCCTTAGATACGCAGTATTTT
CDR3aa: CASSHNRRPPLDTQYF

v_gene: TRBV28
abundance: medium-sized
d_gene: .
j_gene: TRBJ2-7
CDR3nt: TGTGCCAGCAGTTCCGCGGGATCCACCTACGAGCAGTACTTC
CDR3aa: CASSSAGSTYEQYF

v_gene: TRBV2
abundance: many
d_gene: .
j_gene: TRBJ1-5
CDR3nt: TGTGCCAGCAGTGAACTCACAATGAGCAATCAGCCCCAGCATTTT
CDR3aa: CASSELTMSNQPQHF

v_gene: TRBV11-1
abundance: few
d_gene: .
j_gene: TRBJ1-2
CDR3nt: TGTGCCAGCAGCAATGCCAGGGATGGCTACACCTTC
CDR3aa: CASSNARDGYTF

v_gene: TRBV20-1
abundance: .
d_gene: TRBD2
j_gene: TRBJ2-5
CDR3nt: TGCAGTGCTAGAGATGCGGGAGGGCTCCAAGAGACCCAGTACTTC
CDR3aa: CSARDAGGLQETQYF

v_gene: TRBV2
abundance: few
d_gene: TRBD2
j_gene: TRBJ2-3
CDR3nt: TGTGCCAGCAGTGACCGGACTAGCGGAACAGATACGGAGTATTTT
CDR3aa: CASSDRTSGTDTEYF

v_gene: TRBV5-1
abundance: many
d_gene: TRBD2
j_gene: TRBJ2-7
CDR3nt: TGCGCCAGCAGCGCCAGACTAGCGGGAGGGTACTCCTACGAGCAGTACTTC
CDR3aa: CASSARLAGGYSYEQYF

v_gene: TRBV6-1
abundance: medium-sized
d_gene: .
j_gene: TRBJ2-7
CDR3nt: TGTGCCAGCAGTTCCTGGACAGTGGACTACGAGCAGTACTTC
CDR3aa: CASSSWTVDYEQYF

v_gene: TRBV20-1
abundance: .
d_gene: .
j_gene: TRBJ2-7
CDR3nt: TGCAGTGCTAGAGATTTGGAGGTCGGGTACGAGCAGTACTTC
CDR3aa: CSARDLEVGYEQYF

v_gene: TRBV6-1
abundance: many
d_gene: TRBD2
j_gene: TRBJ2-3
CDR3nt: TGTGCCAGCAGGGGACTAGCGGGAGGGCTGACGCAGTATTTT
CDR3aa: CASRGLAGGLTQYF

v_gene: TRBV20-1
abundance: .
d_gene: TRBD1
j_gene: TRBJ1-2
CDR3nt: TGCAGTGCTAGTGTCCAAGGGGGCGCCTATGGCTACACCTTC
CDR3aa: CSASVQGGAYGYTF

v_gene: TRBV6-1
abundance: few
d_gene: TRBD2
j_gene: TRBJ2-3
CDR3nt: TGTGCCAGCGGTCGCGGGAGGGAGAAAGATACGCAGTATTTT
CDR3aa: CASGRGREKDTQYF

v_gene: TRBV6-5
abundance: few
d_gene: TRBD2
j_gene: TRBJ2-7
CDR3nt: TGTGCCACCAGTTACCAGGGCGGGGGGATCTACGAGCAGTACTTC
CDR3aa: CATSYQGGGIYEQYF